The 21 T cell receptor beta chains below all came from one sample that was sequenced in a study of blood T cell repertoires in COVID-19. Profiling relied on immunoSEQ multiplex PCR, and the TCRdb table lists in-frame clones only, not all of them. The table includes hundreds of thousands of clones, under 90% detected once. Sample: peripheral blood. The source of these receptors is a woman aged 35 to 49 with active or convalescent COVID-19.

V and J are TRBV2 and TRBJ2-7, with TRBD1 matching 11 bases. The junction had 7 bases not matched to a gene; V was cut back by 4 bases and J by 5 bases. Germline CDR1 and CDR2: SNHLY and FYNNEI. The CDR3 spans 15 residues. CDR3 amino acids: CASSVGTGGTDEQYF. CDR3 sequence (DNA): TGTGCCAGCAGTGTAGGGACAGGGGGGACGGACGAGCAGTACTTC.

This clone occurred a few times. The genes are TRBV5-1 and TRBJ2-1; TRBD2 is a possible D gene (5 bases). V was clipped by 6 bases and J by 7 bases, with 26 bases between them. Germline-derived CDR1 and CDR2 are SGHRS and YFSETQ. The CDR3 extends over 17 amino acids. The CDR3 reads CASTLSHRGGQGNEQFF. The CDR3 DNA reads TGCGCCAGCACCCTTTCTCATCGGGGTGGCCAAGGGAATGAGCAGTTCTTC.

The genes are TRBV9 and TRBJ1-1; 7 nucleotides line up with TRBD1. Germline V gene sequence: CDR1 SGDLS, CDR2 YYNGEE. The CDR3 totals 14 residues. J lost 1 base, V lost 4 bases, and 4 bases had no gene match. This CDR3 is CASSPRTGNTEAFF. CDR3 nucleotides: TGTGCCAGCAGCCCCAGGACAGGGAACACTGAAGCTTTCTTT.

V gene TRBV7-3 combines with J gene TRBJ2-7; TRBD2 agrees at 8 bases. After removal of 5 bases from V and 4 bases from J, the junction contained 10 bases not matched to a gene. This CDR3 comprises 15 residues. CDR1 is SGHTA, CDR2 FQGTGA, per germline. CDR3 amino acids: CASSPGPAGEYEQYF. DNA for the CDR3: TGTGCCAGCAGCCCAGGCCCAGCGGGGGAGTACGAGCAGTACTTC.

The chain uses TRBV5-5 and TRBJ1-1; perhaps TRBD1 as D (5 bases). Trimming removed 6 bases at V and 1 base at J, with 10 bases between. CDR1 is SGHKS and CDR2 is YYEKEE in the germline V gene (reference sequence). There are 13 residues in the CDR3. CDR3 coding DNA: TGTGCCAGCACCAGTAGGGGGAACACTGAAGCTTTCTTT. It encodes CASTSRGNTEAFF.

This sequence joins TRBV20-1 and TRBJ2-2; 9 bases are shared with TRBD2. CDR1 DFQATT and CDR2 SNEGSKA come from the germline V gene (reference sequence). V trimming: 3 bases; J trimming: 1 base; junction bases outside the gene matches: 3. The CDR3 runs to 15 residues. The CDR3 DNA reads TGCAGTGCTAGTCGAGCGGGGGGGAACACCGGGGAGCTGTTTTTT. Translation gives CSASRAGGNTGELFF.

This sequence joins TRBV7-9 and TRBJ1-1; weak D call: TRBD1 (6 bases). V shed 6 bases and J shed 0 bases, with 11 bases lying between them. Germline CDR1 is SEHNR and CDR2 is FQNEAQ (reference sequence). This CDR3 contains 14 residues. CDR3: CASRQQGMNTEAFF. As DNA, the CDR3 is TGTGCCAGCAGGCAACAGGGTATGAACACTGAAGCTTTCTTT.

The gene calls are TRBV7-9 and TRBJ1-2; 8 positions agree with TRBD1. CDR1 and CDR2 (germline): SEHNR, FQNEAQ (reference sequence). The V gene end was trimmed by 5 bases and the J gene end by 2 bases; junction bases not matched to a gene: 7. The CDR3 is made up of 15 amino acids. The CDR3 nucleotides are TGTGCCAGCAGCGCCAAACAGGGGGTAAACTATGGCTACACCTTC. It codes for CASSAKQGVNYGYTF.

The chain links TRBV2 to TRBJ2-7, with D possibly matching TRBD2 (6 bases). There are 15 residues in the CDR3. The germline V gene encodes CDR1 SNHLY and CDR2 FYNNEI. Deletions cut 8 bases from V and 7 bases from J, with 24 bases between. The DNA of the CDR3 is TGTGCCAGCGCAGCCCGGGACTTCGGCCGACCGGAGCAGTACTTC. The encoded protein is CASAARDFGRPEQYF.

The chain combines TRBV7-9 with TRBJ1-4; 10 bases are shared with TRBD1. The germline gives CDR1 SEHNR, CDR2 FQNEAQ (reference sequence). J lost 8 bases, V lost 7 bases, and 13 bases had no gene match. CDR3 length: 16 residues. CDR3 amino acids: CASTRLQGTGEEKLFF. Here the CDR3 DNA reads TGTGCCAGCACGCGATTACAAGGGACAGGGGAAGAAAAACTGTTTTTT.

The table lists this clone with a few counts. The chain has TRBV19 and TRBJ2-4; TRBD1 aligns across 7 bases. V shed 1 base, J shed 6 bases, and the junction held 0 bases outside the gene matches. Germline loops: CDR1 LNHDA, CDR2 SQIVND (reference sequence). This CDR3 comprises 13 residues. The CDR3 loop is CASSIGQGNIQYF. The CDR3 coding sequence is TGTGCCAGTAGTATAGGACAGGGAAACATTCAGTACTTC. The full variable domain, in which reference TRBV19 and TRBJ2-4 provide the parts outside the CDR3, is DGGITQSPKYLFRKEGQNVTLSCEQNLNHDAMYWYRQDPGQGLRLIYYSQIVNDFQKGDIAEGYSVSREKKESFPLTVTSAQKNPTAFYLCASSIGQGNIQYFGAGTRLSVL.

This clone has just one count. The chain uses TRBV6-1 and TRBJ2-3; D might be TRBD2 (6 bases). From germline, CDR1 is MNHNS and CDR2 SASEGT. CDR3 length equals 15 residues. The V gene lost 2 bases and the J gene lost 0 bases, with 9 bases spanning the gap. The CDR3 spells CASSEYAGSTDTQYF. CDR3 sequence (DNA): TGTGCCAGCAGTGAATATGCGGGGAGCACAGATACGCAGTATTTT.

This sequence joins TRBV28 and TRBJ1-4, with D possibly being TRBD1 (6 bases). Germline-derived CDR1 and CDR2 are MDHEN and SYDVKM. V lost 6 bases and J lost 7, with 18 bases in between. This CDR3 spans 15 amino acids. CDR3 nucleotides: TGTGCCAGCAGCCCCGGGGGGCGAGAGGGTGAAAAACTGTTTTTT. It codes for CASSPGGREGEKLFF.

The chain carries TRBV5-4 and TRBJ2-5, with D tentatively TRBD1 (5 bases). Germline values: CDR1 SGHNT, CDR2 YYREEE (reference sequence). CDR3 length equals 13 residues. The V end was cut by 0 bases, the J end by 5 bases, with 8 bases between. CDR3 region: CASSLEKGETQYF. CDR3 bases: TGTGCCAGCAGCTTGGAGAAGGGGGAGACCCAGTACTTC.

The gene calls are TRBV7-8 and TRBJ2-7; possibly TRBD2 for D (7 bases). CDR3 length: 14 residues. The V gene lost 4 bases and the J gene lost 6 bases, with 16 bases spanning the gap. Per the germline V gene, CDR1 is SGHVS and CDR2 is FQNEAQ. CDR3 residues: CASSSLRGGREQYF. The CDR3 DNA is TGTGCCAGCAGCTCACTTAGGGGGGGTCGCGAGCAGTACTTC.

V is TRBV5-5 and J is TRBJ2-7; 8 nucleotides align to TRBD1. Germline trimming cut 6 bases from V and 6 bases from J; bases unmatched to any gene: 14. This CDR3 comprises 15 residues. Germline lookup yields CDR1 SGHKS and CDR2 YYEKEE (reference sequence). This CDR3 reads CASTDSMGQVSEQYF. The CDR3 DNA reads TGTGCCAGCACTGACTCAATGGGACAGGTCAGCGAGCAGTACTTC.

This sequence joins TRBV27 and TRBJ1-2; tentatively, D is TRBD1 (5 bases). This CDR3 is built from 15 residues. Germline V gene lookup returns CDR1 MNHEY and CDR2 SMNVEV (reference sequence). Trimming left V 5 bases short and J 4 bases short, with 17 bases between. CDR3 in amino acids: CASSPVTGSVYGYTF. For the CDR3, the DNA is TGTGCCAGCAGTCCCGTCACAGGTTCTGTCTATGGCTACACCTTC.

This chain joins TRBV18 and TRBJ1-1; 8 bases line up with TRBD1. Losses at the gene ends were 3 bases for V and 1 base for J; bases not matched to a gene: 16. This CDR3 is 19 amino acids long. Germline CDR1 reads KGHSH; CDR2 reads LQKENI. The CDR3 protein is CASSPYLTGGTTPNTEAFF. CDR3 bases: TGTGCCAGCTCACCTTATCTAACAGGGGGTACGACCCCGAACACTGAAGCTTTCTTT.

The rearrangement uses TRBV28 and TRBJ1-3, with a possible D match to TRBD1 (6 bases). Germline lookup yields CDR1 MDHEN and CDR2 SYDVKM. Trimming cost V 8 bases and J 1 base, with 15 bases left between them. This CDR3 has 15 amino acids. CDR3 nucleotides: TGTGCCAGCGGGGGCAGGCCCGAATCTGGAAACACCATATATTTT. It specifies CASGGRPESGNTIYF.

The chain has TRBV5-4 and TRBJ2-1; 10 positions match TRBD2. CDR3 length: 15 residues. V dropped 0 bases and J dropped 3; count of bases not matched to a gene: 0. Germline CDR1 reads SGHNT; CDR2 reads YYREEE (reference sequence). The CDR3 spells CASSLASGSYNEQFF. In DNA, the CDR3 is TGTGCCAGCAGCTTGGCTAGCGGGAGCTACAATGAGCAGTTCTTC.

The chain recombines TRBV7-2 with TRBJ1-1; TRBD1 aligns across 7 bases. Trimming cost V 5 bases and J 14 bases; bases outside gene matches: 11. The CDR3 has 12 residues. Germline assignment: CDR1 SGHTA and CDR2 FQGNSA. The CDR3 spells CASSRETGRLFF. The CDR3 DNA reads TGTGCCAGCAGCCGAGAGACAGGGAGGTTGTTCTTT.